This entry describes one T cell receptor (beta chain). The data were taken from a study of blood T cell repertoires in COVID-19. This CDR3 spans 14 amino acids. Germline V gives CDR1 SQVTM, CDR2 ANQGSEA. V lost 6 bases and J lost 2, with 16 bases in between. The method was immunoSEQ multiplex PCR; TCRdb's version includes in-frame clones alone and lacks a portion of them. Here the sample spans approximately 75,000 clones, 75% to 90% being singletons. This receptor was obtained from a man in his fifties or sixties with acute or convalescent COVID-19. The source material was peripheral blood. The V call is TRBV29-1, the J call TRBJ2-5, with a possible D match to TRBD2 (7 bases). CDR3 bases: TGCAGCGTCGCAAACGGGGGGCGGCAAGAGACCCAGTACTTC. Translation gives CSVANGGRQETQYF. Using reference TRBV29-1 and TRBJ2-5 for the parts outside the CDR3, the full variable domain is SAVISQKPSRDICQRGTSLTIQCQVDSQVTMMFWYRQQPGQSLTLIATANQGSEATYESGFVIDKFPISRPNLTFSTLTVSNMSPEDSSIYLCSVANGGRQETQYFGPGTRLLVL.